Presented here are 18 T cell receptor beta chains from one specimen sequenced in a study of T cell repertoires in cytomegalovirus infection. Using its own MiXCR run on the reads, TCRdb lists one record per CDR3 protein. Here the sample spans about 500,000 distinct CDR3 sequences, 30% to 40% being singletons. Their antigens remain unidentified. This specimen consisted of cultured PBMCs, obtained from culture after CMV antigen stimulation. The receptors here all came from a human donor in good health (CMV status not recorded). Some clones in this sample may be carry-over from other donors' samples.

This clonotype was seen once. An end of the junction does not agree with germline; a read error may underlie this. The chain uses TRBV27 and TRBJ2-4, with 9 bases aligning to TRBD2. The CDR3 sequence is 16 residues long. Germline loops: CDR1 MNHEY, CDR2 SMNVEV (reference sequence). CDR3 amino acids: CASSPQVAGAENIQYF. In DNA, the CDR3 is TGTGCCAGCAGTCCCCAGGTAGCGGGAGCCGAAAACATTCAGTACTTC.

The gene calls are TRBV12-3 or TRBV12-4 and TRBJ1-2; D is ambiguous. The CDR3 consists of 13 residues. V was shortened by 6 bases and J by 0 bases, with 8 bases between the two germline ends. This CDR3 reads CASSPTTNYGYTF. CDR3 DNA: TGTGCCAGCAGCCCGACAACTAACTATGGCTACACCTTC.

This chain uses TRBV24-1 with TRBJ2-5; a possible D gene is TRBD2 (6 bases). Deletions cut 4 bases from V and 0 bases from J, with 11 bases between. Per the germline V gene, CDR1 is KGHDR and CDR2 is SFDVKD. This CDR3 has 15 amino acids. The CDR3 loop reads CATSDTAGNQETQYF. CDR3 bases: TGTGCCACCAGTGACACTGCGGGGAACCAAGAGACCCAGTACTTC.

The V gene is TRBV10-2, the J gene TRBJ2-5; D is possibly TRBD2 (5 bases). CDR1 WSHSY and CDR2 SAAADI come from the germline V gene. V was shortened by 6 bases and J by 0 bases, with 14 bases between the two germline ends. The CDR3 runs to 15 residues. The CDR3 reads CASRPLGGDQETQYF. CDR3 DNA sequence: TGCGCCAGCAGACCACTCGGAGGTGACCAAGAGACCCAGTACTTC.

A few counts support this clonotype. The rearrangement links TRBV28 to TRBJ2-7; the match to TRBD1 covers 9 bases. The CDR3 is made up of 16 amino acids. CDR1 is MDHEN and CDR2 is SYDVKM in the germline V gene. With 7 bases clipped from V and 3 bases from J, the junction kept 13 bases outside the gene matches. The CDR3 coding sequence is TGTGCCAGCAACGGACAGGGGAAGGGCGGGAGCTACGAGCAGTACTTC. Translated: CASNGQGKGGSYEQYF.

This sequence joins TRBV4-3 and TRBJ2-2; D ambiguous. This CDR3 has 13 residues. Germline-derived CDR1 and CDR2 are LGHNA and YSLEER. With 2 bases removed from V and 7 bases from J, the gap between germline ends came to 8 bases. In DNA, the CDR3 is TGCGCCAGCAGCCAACACTTGGGCGGGGAGCTGTTTTTT. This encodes CASSQHLGGELFF.

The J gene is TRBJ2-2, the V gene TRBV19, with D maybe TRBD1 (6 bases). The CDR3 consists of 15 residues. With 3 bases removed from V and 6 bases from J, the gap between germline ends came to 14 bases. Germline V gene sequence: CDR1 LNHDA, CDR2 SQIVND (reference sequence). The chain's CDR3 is CASSIGQFGAGELFF. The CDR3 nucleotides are TGTGCCAGTAGTATTGGACAGTTTGGGGCCGGGGAGCTGTTTTTT.

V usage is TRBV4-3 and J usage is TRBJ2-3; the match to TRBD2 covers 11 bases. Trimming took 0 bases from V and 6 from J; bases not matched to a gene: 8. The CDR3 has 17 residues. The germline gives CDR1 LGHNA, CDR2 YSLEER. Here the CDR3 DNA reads TGCGCCAGCAGCCAAGATCGCCTAGCGGGAGGTTTGGATACGCAGTATTTT. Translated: CASSQDRLAGGLDTQYF.

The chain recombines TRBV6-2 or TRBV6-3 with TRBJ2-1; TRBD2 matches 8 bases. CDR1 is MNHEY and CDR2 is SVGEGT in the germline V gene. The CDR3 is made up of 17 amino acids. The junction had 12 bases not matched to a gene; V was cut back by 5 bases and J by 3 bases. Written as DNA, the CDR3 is TGTGCCAGCAGTCCCCTACAATCACTAGCGGTCTACAATGAGCAGTTCTTC. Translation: CASSPLQSLAVYNEQFF.

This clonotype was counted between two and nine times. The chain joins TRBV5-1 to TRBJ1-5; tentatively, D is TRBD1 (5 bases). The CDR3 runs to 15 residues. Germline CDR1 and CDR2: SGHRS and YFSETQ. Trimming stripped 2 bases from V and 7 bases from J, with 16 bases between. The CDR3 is CASSLEGAIYQPQHF. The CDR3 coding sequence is TGCGCCAGCAGCTTAGAAGGGGCGATTTACCAGCCCCAGCATTTT.

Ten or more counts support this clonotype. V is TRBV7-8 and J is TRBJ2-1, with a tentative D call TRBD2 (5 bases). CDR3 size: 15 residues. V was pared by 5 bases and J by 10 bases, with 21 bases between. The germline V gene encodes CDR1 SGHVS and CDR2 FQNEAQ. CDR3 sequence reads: CASSTGTGGPLEQFF. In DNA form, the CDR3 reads TGTGCCAGCAGCACGGGAACGGGTGGGCCCCTAGAGCAGTTCTTC.

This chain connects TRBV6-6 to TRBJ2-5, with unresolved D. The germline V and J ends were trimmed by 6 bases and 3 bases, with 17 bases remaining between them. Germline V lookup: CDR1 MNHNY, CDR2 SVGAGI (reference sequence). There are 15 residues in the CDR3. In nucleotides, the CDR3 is TGTGCCAGCAGGGTTCGAGCGAGCGCGGAAGAGACCCAGTACTTC. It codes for CASRVRASAEETQYF.

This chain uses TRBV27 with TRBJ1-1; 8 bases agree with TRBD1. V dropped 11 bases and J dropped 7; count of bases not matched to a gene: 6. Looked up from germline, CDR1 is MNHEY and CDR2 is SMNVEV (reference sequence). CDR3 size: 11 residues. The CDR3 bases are TGTGCCGTACACAGGGGGGATGAAGCTTTCTTT. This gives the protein CAVHRGDEAFF.

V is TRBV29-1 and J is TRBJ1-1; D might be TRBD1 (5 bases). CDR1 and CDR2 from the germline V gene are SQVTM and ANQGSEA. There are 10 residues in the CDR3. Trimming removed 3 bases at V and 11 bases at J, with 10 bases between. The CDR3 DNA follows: TGCAGCGTTGAGGGACGTACGGCTTTCTTT. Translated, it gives CSVEGRTAFF.

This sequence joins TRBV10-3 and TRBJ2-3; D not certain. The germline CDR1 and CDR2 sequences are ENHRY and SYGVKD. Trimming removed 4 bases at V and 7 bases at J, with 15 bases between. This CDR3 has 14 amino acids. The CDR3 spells CAISAFGSQNTQYF. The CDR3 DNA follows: TGTGCCATCAGTGCCTTTGGGTCCCAAAATACGCAGTATTTT.

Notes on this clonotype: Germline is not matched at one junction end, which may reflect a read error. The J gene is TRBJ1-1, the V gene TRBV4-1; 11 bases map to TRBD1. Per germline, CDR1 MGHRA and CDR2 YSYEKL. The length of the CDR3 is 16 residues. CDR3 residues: CASSPGQGEVNTEAYF. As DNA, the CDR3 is TGCGCCAGCAGCCCGGGACAGGGGGAAGTGAACACTGAAGCTTACTTT.

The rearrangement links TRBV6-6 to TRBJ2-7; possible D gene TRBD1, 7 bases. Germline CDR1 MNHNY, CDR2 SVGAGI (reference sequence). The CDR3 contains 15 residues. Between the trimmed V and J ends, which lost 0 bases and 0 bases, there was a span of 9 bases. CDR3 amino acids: CASSYSQGGSYEQYF. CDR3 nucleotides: TGTGCCAGCAGTTACTCGCAGGGGGGCTCCTACGAGCAGTACTTC.

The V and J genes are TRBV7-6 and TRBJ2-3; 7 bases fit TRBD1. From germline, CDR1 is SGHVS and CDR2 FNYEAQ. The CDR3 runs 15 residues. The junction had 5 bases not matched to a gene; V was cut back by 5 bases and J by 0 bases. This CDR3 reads CASSRTGTSTDTQYF. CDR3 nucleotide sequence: TGTGCCAGCAGCCGGACAGGAACTAGCACAGATACGCAGTATTTT.